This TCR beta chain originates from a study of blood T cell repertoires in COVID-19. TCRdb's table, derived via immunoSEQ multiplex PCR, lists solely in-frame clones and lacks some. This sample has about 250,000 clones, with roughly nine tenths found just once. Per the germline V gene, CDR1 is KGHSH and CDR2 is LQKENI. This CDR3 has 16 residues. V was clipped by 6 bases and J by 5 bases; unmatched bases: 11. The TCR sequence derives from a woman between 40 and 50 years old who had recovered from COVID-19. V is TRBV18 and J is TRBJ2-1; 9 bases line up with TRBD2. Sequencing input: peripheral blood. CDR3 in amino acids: CASSPLAGAPNNEQFF. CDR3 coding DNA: TGTGCCAGCTCCCCCTTAGCGGGAGCCCCTAACAATGAGCAGTTCTTC.